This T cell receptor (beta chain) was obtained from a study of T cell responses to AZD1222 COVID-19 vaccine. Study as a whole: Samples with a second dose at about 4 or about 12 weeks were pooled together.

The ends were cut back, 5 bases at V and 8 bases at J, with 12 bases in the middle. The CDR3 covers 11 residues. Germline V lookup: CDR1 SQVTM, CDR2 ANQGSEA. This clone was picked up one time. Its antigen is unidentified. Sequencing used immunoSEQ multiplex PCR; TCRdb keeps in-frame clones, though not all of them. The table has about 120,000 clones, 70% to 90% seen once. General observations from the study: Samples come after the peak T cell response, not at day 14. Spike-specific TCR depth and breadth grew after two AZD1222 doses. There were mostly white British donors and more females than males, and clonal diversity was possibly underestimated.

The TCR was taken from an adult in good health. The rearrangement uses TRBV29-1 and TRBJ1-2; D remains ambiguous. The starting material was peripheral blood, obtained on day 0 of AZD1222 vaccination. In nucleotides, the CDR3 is TGCAGCGTTTTGGACGTGGGGGGCTACACCTTC. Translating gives CSVLDVGGYTF.